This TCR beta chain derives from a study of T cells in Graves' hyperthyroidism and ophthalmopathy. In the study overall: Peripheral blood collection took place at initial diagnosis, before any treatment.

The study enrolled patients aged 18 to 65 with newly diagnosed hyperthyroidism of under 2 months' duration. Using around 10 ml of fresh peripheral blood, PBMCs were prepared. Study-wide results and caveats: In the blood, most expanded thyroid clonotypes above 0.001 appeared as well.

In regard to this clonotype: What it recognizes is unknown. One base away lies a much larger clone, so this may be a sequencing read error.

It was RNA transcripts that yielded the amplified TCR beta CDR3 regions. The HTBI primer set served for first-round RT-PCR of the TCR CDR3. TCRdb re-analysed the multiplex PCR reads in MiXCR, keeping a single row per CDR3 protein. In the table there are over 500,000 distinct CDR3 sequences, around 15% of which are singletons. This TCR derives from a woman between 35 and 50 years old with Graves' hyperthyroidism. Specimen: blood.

The chain's CDR3 is CSDGLAGYNEQFF. The CDR3 DNA is TGCAGTGATGGACTAGCGGGCTACAATGAGCAGTTCTTC. The V gene is TRBV20-1, the J gene TRBJ2-1; 11 bases align to TRBD2. V was clipped by 7 bases and J by 3 bases; unmatched bases: 2. The V gene's germline CDR1 is DFQATT and CDR2 SNEGSKA (reference sequence). CDR3 length: 13 residues.